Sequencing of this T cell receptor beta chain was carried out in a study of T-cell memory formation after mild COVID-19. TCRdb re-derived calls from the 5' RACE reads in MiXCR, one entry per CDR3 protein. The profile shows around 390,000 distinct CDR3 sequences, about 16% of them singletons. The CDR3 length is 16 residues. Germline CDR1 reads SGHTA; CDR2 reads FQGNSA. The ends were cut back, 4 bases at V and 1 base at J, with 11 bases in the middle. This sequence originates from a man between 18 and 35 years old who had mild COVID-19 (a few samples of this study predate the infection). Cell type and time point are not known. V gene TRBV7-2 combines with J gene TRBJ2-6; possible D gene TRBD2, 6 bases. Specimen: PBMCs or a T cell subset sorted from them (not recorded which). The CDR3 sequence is CASSSRRGSGANVLTF. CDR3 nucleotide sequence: TGTGCCAGCAGCTCCCGCCGGGGGTCTGGGGCCAACGTCCTGACTTTC. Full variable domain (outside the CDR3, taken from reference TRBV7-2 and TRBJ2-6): GAGVSQSPSNKVTEKGKDVELRCDPISGHTALYWYRQSLGQGLEFLIYFQGNSAPDKSGLPSDRFSAERTGGSVSTLTIQRTQQEDSAVYLCASSSRRGSGANVLTFGAGSRLTVL.